This T cell receptor beta chain stems from a study of graft-versus-host responses after intestinal transplantation. Processing of graft tissue released intraepithelial and lamina propria lymphocytes. CDR1 is KGHSH, CDR2 LQKENI, per germline. There are 12 residues in the CDR3. TCRdb's copy holds only in-frame clones and misses some; the assay was immunoSEQ multiplex PCR. The sample contains around 16,000 clones, roughly 84% of which appear only once. The rearrangement joins TRBV18 to TRBJ2-5; D is ambiguous. The last part of the DNA fits TRBJ2-7 better; the J call may be wrong. Sample: ileum tissue, taken 584 days after intestinal transplantation. The source of this sequence is a human patient who received an intestinal transplant, so some T cells may come from the graft donor. The CDR3 spells CASSSPTYEQYF. In DNA, the CDR3 is TGTGCCAGCTCTTCCCCGACCTACGAGCAGTACTTC.